This entry concerns a single T cell receptor beta chain. The table came from immunoSEQ multiplex PCR; TCRdb's copy has only in-frame clones and leaves some out. The sample contains under 45,000 clones, about 79% of which appear only once. The CDR3 spans 16 residues. The ends were cut back, 2 bases at V and 0 bases at J, with 14 bases in the middle. Germline CDR1 SGHKS, CDR2 YYEKEE (reference sequence). The data were taken from a study of OX40 agonist ivuxolimab in advanced cancers. The chain employs TRBV5-5 and TRBJ1-2; no definite D call. Sample: CD4+ or CD8+ T cells sorted from blood, taken in a trial of the OX40 agonist ivuxolimab. This clonotype was obtained from an adult with an advanced solid tumor such as melanoma, head and neck, liver or kidney cancer. CDR3 DNA: TGTGCCAGCAGCTTTTATTCAGGTCCTACTAACTATGGCTACACCTTC. Translation: CASSFYSGPTNYGYTF.